Below are 27 T cell receptor beta chains sequenced from a single sample in a study of cytomegalovirus exposure and HLA in healthy donors. Clones were sequenced by immunoSEQ multiplex PCR, and TCRdb holds only the in-frame ones, with some missing. The sample has about 200,000 clones; 80% to 90% are singletons. Sequenced input: PBMCs. These receptors originate from a woman in her thirties in good health and CMV-seronegative.

The V call is TRBV11-3, the J call TRBJ2-3, with 9 bases aligning to TRBD2. Germline V gene lookup returns CDR1 SGHNT and CDR2 YENEEA. This CDR3 has 18 amino acids. V dropped 4 bases and J dropped 2; count of bases not matched to a gene: 13. CDR3 residues: CASSSHRGSGRDTDTQYF. CDR3 DNA: TGTGCCAGCAGCTCTCATCGGGGTAGCGGGAGAGACACAGATACGCAGTATTTT.

V gene TRBV5-1 combines with J gene TRBJ2-5, with TRBD2 as a possible D gene (6 bases). V shed 3 bases and J shed 5 bases, with 14 bases lying between them. Germline V gene lookup returns CDR1 SGHRS and CDR2 YFSETQ. The CDR3 spans 14 residues. The CDR3 is CASSSGAGQETQYF. CDR3 in DNA: TGCGCCAGCAGCTCGGGCGCGGGGCAGGAGACCCAGTACTTC.

This rearrangement joins TRBV4-1 to TRBJ2-2; 10 positions agree with TRBD2. V was pared by 4 bases and J by 4 bases, with 6 bases of the junction left unmatched. There are 16 residues in the CDR3. Germline assignment: CDR1 MGHRA and CDR2 YSYEKL. CDR3 sequence reads: CASSPASGGVTGELFF. In DNA form, the CDR3 reads TGCGCCAGCAGCCCGGCGAGCGGGGGGGTCACCGGGGAGCTGTTTTTT.

The V call is TRBV6-5, the J call TRBJ2-1; 7 bases are a match to TRBD2. V gave up 8 bases and J gave up 4 bases; unmatched junction bases: 8. CDR1 and CDR2 (germline): MNHEY, SVGAGI. The CDR3 is 14 amino acids. The CDR3 DNA sequence: TGTGCCAGCGTCCCTAGCGGTAATTACAATGAGCAGTTCTTC. This gives the protein CASVPSGNYNEQFF.

This clone has a handful of counts. The V gene is TRBV29-1, the J gene TRBJ1-6; D is undetermined. V shed 6 bases and J shed 5 bases, with 8 bases lying between them. The CDR3 contains 12 residues. Germline V gives CDR1 SQVTM, CDR2 ANQGSEA. CDR3 DNA: TGCAGCGTCGTGAGGCATAATTCACCCCTCCACTTT. Protein product: CSVVRHNSPLHF.

The chain combines TRBV11-2 with TRBJ1-2; 11 bases map to TRBD1. Germline V gene sequence: CDR1 SGHAT, CDR2 FQNNGV. Unmatched junction bases numbered 10, after V lost 5 bases and J lost 8 bases. This CDR3 spans 15 amino acids. In DNA, the CDR3 is TGTGCCAGCAGCGGAACCGGGACAGGGGGAGGGGGCTACACCTTC. This encodes CASSGTGTGGGGYTF.

J is TRBJ1-6 and V is TRBV6-4; TRBD1 aligns across 10 bases. V lost 5 bases, J lost 7 bases, and 5 bases stayed unmatched. Germline V lookup: CDR1 MRHNA, CDR2 SNTAGT. CDR3 length: 15 amino acids. Written as DNA, the CDR3 is TGTGCCAGCAGTAGGGACAGGGGAGTGAATTCACCCCTCCACTTT. It is translated as CASSRDRGVNSPLHF.

The gene calls are TRBV19 and TRBJ2-2; 7 nucleotides line up with TRBD1. The germline gives CDR1 LNHDA, CDR2 SQIVND (reference sequence). The CDR3 has 15 residues. V shed 6 bases and J 3 bases; nucleotides not matched to a gene: 7. The CDR3 DNA sequence: TGTGCCAGTAGAATAACAGGGGCGCACACCGGGGAGCTGTTTTTT. Amino acid sequence: CASRITGAHTGELFF.

CDR3 bases: TGTGCCAGCAGCGTTATAGCGGGATCCTACGAGCAGTACTTC. This codes for CASSVIAGSYEQYF. This chain uses TRBV9 with TRBJ2-7; 8 bases align to TRBD2. The trim removed 2 bases at V and 1 base at J, leaving 2 bases unmatched. CDR1 is SGDLS, CDR2 YYNGEE, per germline. The CDR3 is 14 residues long.

This rearrangement joins TRBV9 to TRBJ1-1; 7 positions agree with TRBD1. Losses at the gene ends were 3 bases for V and 3 bases for J; bases not matched to a gene: 8. This CDR3 contains 15 residues. The germline V gene encodes CDR1 SGDLS and CDR2 YYNGEE. CDR3 amino acids: CASSGNDRDYTEAFF. The CDR3 DNA follows: TGTGCCAGCAGCGGGAACGACAGGGACTACACTGAAGCTTTCTTT.

This chain links TRBV30 with TRBJ1-6; TRBD1 agrees at 12 bases. V lost 0 bases and J lost 3; bases outside the gene matches: 9. Germline V gene sequence: CDR1 GTSNPN, CDR2 SVGIG (reference sequence). The CDR3 spans 19 residues. CDR3 region: CAWSVSGTGGGYYNSPLHF. The CDR3 region has the DNA TGTGCCTGGAGTGTATCCGGGACAGGGGGCGGCTACTATAATTCACCCCTCCACTTT.

V is TRBV4-2 and J is TRBJ2-5; 10 bases are shared with TRBD1. Germline-derived CDR1 and CDR2 are LGHNA and YNFKEQ. The J segment lost 2 bases and the V segment lost 4 bases, leaving 4 bases of the junction unmatched. The CDR3 contains 15 residues. The CDR3 DNA reads TGTGCCAGCAGCCCACGGGACAGGGGTCAAGAGACCCAGTACTTC. Its protein product is CASSPRDRGQETQYF.

The CDR3, as DNA: TGTGCCAGTAGTTCTAGCTGGGGGGGCTACGAGCAGTACTTC. Encoded protein: CASSSSWGGYEQYF. J is TRBJ2-7 and V is TRBV19, with TRBD2 identical over 7 bases. The CDR3 runs 14 residues. Germline CDR1 reads LNHDA; CDR2 reads SQIVND (reference sequence). V lost 5 bases to trimming and J lost 3 bases; unmatched junction nucleotides: 7.

V usage is TRBV5-4 and J usage is TRBJ2-7; 8 bases line up with TRBD2. Trimming cost V 0 bases and J 3 bases; bases outside gene matches: 14. The CDR3 has 18 residues. Per the germline V gene, CDR1 is SGHNT and CDR2 is YYREEE (reference sequence). This CDR3 reads CASSLGTPSGRQNYEQYF. As DNA, the CDR3 is TGTGCCAGCAGCTTGGGTACGCCTAGCGGGCGACAAAACTACGAGCAGTACTTC.

As to this clone: The sample carries other DNA sequences with the same CDR3. This rearrangement joins TRBV10-2 to TRBJ1-2; possible D gene TRBD1, 6 bases. V lost 6 bases and J lost 3, with 11 bases in between. The CDR3 runs 13 residues. Germline V lookup: CDR1 WSHSY, CDR2 SAAADI. The chain's CDR3 is CASSLQGDYGYTF. The CDR3 DNA follows: TGCGCCAGCAGCCTACAGGGCGACTATGGCTACACCTTC.

V and J are TRBV28 and TRBJ1-5; 12 bases are shared with TRBD1. The CDR3 consists of 15 residues. Trimming at V came to 8 bases and at J to 5 bases, leaving 7 bases not matched to a gene. In germline, CDR1 is MDHEN, CDR2 SYDVKM. CDR3 DNA sequence: TGTGCCAGCCATAGAAGGGACAGGGGGCATCAGCCCCAGCATTTT. Its protein is CASHRRDRGHQPQHF.

This chain joins TRBV19 and TRBJ2-1; D gene uncertain. The CDR3 runs to 11 residues. With 4 bases removed from V and 7 bases from J, the gap between germline ends came to 5 bases. Per germline, CDR1 LNHDA and CDR2 SQIVND (reference sequence). The CDR3 DNA reads as TGTGCCAGTAGTAAGGAGAATGAGCAGTTCTTC. Translated, it gives CASSKENEQFF.

This rearrangement joins TRBV9 to TRBJ1-1; D ambiguous. This CDR3 is 15 amino acids long. The V end lost 0 bases, the J end lost 3 bases, and 12 bases lay between the germline ends. The germline gives CDR1 SGDLS, CDR2 YYNGEE. CDR3 region: CASSVAMGGYTEAFF. The DNA for the CDR3 is TGTGCCAGCAGCGTAGCTATGGGAGGATACACTGAAGCTTTCTTT.

The J gene is TRBJ2-1, the V gene TRBV10-3; TRBD1 aligns across 8 bases. The V gene end was trimmed by 7 bases and the J gene end by 9 bases; junction bases not matched to a gene: 8. Germline V gene lookup returns CDR1 ENHRY and CDR2 SYGVKD. This CDR3 contains 13 residues. The CDR3, as DNA: TGTGCCATCACAAGGACAGGGTTTGGTGAGCAGTTCTTC. This sequence encodes CAITRTGFGEQFF.

This clone was detected only a few times. CDR3 in amino acids: CAISDGGIVQPQHF. Written as DNA, the CDR3 is TGTGCCATCAGTGACGGCGGGATTGTTCAGCCCCAGCATTTT. The V call is TRBV10-3, the J call TRBJ1-5; unclear D gene. V lost 3 bases and J 6 bases, leaving 12 bases between the germline ends. The CDR3 extends over 14 amino acids. Germline values: CDR1 ENHRY, CDR2 SYGVKD.

This chain connects TRBV10-1 to TRBJ1-5, with a tentative D call TRBD1 (5 bases). Between the trimmed V and J ends, which lost 5 bases and 3 bases, there was a span of 11 bases. Germline V CDR1 and CDR2: WNHNN, SYGVQD (reference sequence). CDR3 length: 14 residues. This CDR3 reads CASSWGDINQPQHF. CDR3 nucleotides: TGCGCCAGCAGTTGGGGGGATATCAATCAGCCCCAGCATTTT.

This clone was observed many times. The CDR3 protein is CASSQPSYEQYF. In DNA, the CDR3 is TGTGCCAGCAGCCAACCCAGCTACGAGCAGTACTTC. This chain connects TRBV16 to TRBJ2-7, with D uncertain. In germline, CDR1 is KGHSY, CDR2 FQNENV. The V and J ends lost 2 bases and 3 bases respectively, with 5 bases between them. The CDR3 extends over 12 amino acids.

By share of the sample, this clone is medium-sized. This sequence joins TRBV19 and TRBJ1-5; TRBD1 might be the D (6 bases). CDR1 LNHDA and CDR2 SQIVND come from the germline V gene (reference sequence). Trimming pared 8 bases from V and 2 bases from J, leaving 16 bases between. The CDR3 runs to 15 residues. The CDR3 nucleotides are TGTGCCAGTTCCGTGGGGGCCGTGGGCAATCAGCCCCAGCATTTT. It yields the protein CASSVGAVGNQPQHF.

DNA of the CDR3: TGCGCCAGCAGCTTGATGGCCGGGGCCAACGTCCTGACTTTC. Translation gives CASSLMAGANVLTF. V is TRBV5-1 and J is TRBJ2-6; D unclear. Germline V gene sequence: CDR1 SGHRS, CDR2 YFSETQ. The CDR3 is made up of 14 amino acids. V gave up 1 base and J gave up 4 bases, with 6 bases separating them. Supplemented by reference TRBV5-1 and TRBJ2-6, the full variable domain reads KAGVTQTPRYLIKTRGQQVTLSCSPISGHRSVSWYQQTPGQGLQFLFEYFSETQRNKGNFPGRFSGRQFSNSRSEMNVSTLELGDSALYLCASSLMAGANVLTFGAGSRLTVL.

This clone was counted a single time. V usage is TRBV2 and J usage is TRBJ2-7; TRBD2 agrees at 7 bases. Germline-derived CDR1 and CDR2 are SNHLY and FYNNEI. Germline trimming cut 6 bases from V and 1 base from J; bases unmatched to any gene: 9. The length of the CDR3 is 15 residues. CDR3 sequence: CASRLEGGPSYEQYF. The CDR3 nucleotides are TGTGCCAGCAGGTTGGAGGGAGGGCCGTCCTACGAGCAGTACTTC. Looking up the rest from reference TRBV2 and TRBJ2-7 gives the full variable domain: EPEVTQTPSHQVTQMGQEVILRCVPISNHLYFYWYRQILGQKVEFLVSFYNNEISEKSEIFDDQFSVERPDGSNFTLKIRSTKLEDSAMYFCASRLEGGPSYEQYFGPGTRLTVT.

This rearrangement joins TRBV7-2 to TRBJ2-5; 8 bases agree with TRBD2. The germline V gene encodes CDR1 SGHTA and CDR2 FQGNSA. This CDR3 region has 14 residues. V shed 5 bases, J shed 8 bases, and the junction held 10 bases outside the gene matches. For the CDR3, the DNA is TGTGCCAGCAGCCCCGGGGCGGGGGGAGGAACCCAGTACTTC. Its translation is CASSPGAGGGTQYF.

J is TRBJ2-3 and V is TRBV18, with 12 bases aligning to TRBD2. With 4 bases clipped from V and 4 bases from J, the junction kept 3 bases outside the gene matches. The CDR3 runs 15 residues. Per germline, CDR1 KGHSH and CDR2 LQKENI. CDR3 region: CASSLTSGRSDTQYF. CDR3 nucleotides: TGTGCCAGCTCACTGACTAGCGGGAGATCAGATACGCAGTATTTT.